The next 32 T cell receptor beta chains were all read from a single sample in a study of T cells after yellow fever vaccination (dated by TCRdb to about 2019). The treatment or condition label of this sample denotes: live attenuated yellow fever vaccine strain. The library was generated by 5' RACE. The sample was run on an Illumina NovaSeq 6000. The public reads were reanalyzed by TCRdb: fastp trimming at Q25, MiXCR alignment, in-frame beta chains only. Rows matching on CDR3 protein sequence are summarized as one entry with the most common DNA and genes. The sample data list 300,000 to 350,000 distinct CDR3 sequences, and around 11% of these were observed just once. The ten largest clones capture less than 3.5% of the sample. The material sequenced was CD4+ T cells sorted from PBMCs, taken 45 days after the yellow fever booster vaccination. The receptors derive from a man aged 18 to 29 who received the YFV17D yellow fever vaccine.

The chain employs TRBV7-2 and TRBJ1-5, with a tentative D call TRBD1 (5 bases). In germline, CDR1 is SGHTA, CDR2 FQGNSA. CDR3 size: 13 residues. V dropped 5 bases and J dropped 5 bases, with 10 bases sitting between them. This chain's CDR3 is CASSGTRYQPQHF. The DNA for the CDR3 is TGTGCCAGCAGCGGGACGAGATATCAGCCCCAGCATTTT.

V is TRBV21-1 and J is TRBJ2-1; the table gives TRBD1 as D, unverified against the DNA. TRBV21-1 is flagged as a pseudogene. The length of the CDR3 is 15 residues. CDR3 amino acids: CASSNFGQGRNEQFF. CDR3 coding DNA: TGTGCCAGCAGCAATTTCGGGCAGGGGCGCAATGAGCAGTTCTTC.

The chain carries TRBV6-1 and TRBJ2-3, with D possibly being TRBD1 or TRBD2 (6 bases each). Germline V gives CDR1 MNHNS, CDR2 SASEGT. V lost 4 bases to trimming and J lost 3 bases, with 17 bases between them. This CDR3 has 16 residues. CDR3 DNA sequence: TGTGCCAGCAGTGGCTCGGGGGCAGCGATGACAGATACGCAGTATTTT. This encodes CASSGSGAAMTDTQYF.

The rearrangement uses TRBV10-2 and TRBJ2-7; D might be TRBD1 (6 bases). Deletions cut 7 bases from V and 0 bases from J, with 13 bases between. The CDR3 consists of 14 residues. The V gene's germline CDR1 is WSHSY and CDR2 SAAADI. As DNA, the CDR3 is TGCGCCAGCACAGCGAGACAGGACTCCTACGAGCAGTACTTC. Translated, it gives CASTARQDSYEQYF.

This clonotype came up many times. The J gene is TRBJ2-2, the V gene TRBV27; maybe TRBD1 (6 bases). This CDR3 is 14 amino acids long. V lost 3 bases and J lost 4, with 9 bases in between. Germline lookup yields CDR1 MNHEY and CDR2 SMNVEV (reference sequence). CDR3 loop: CASSFQGPTGELFF. CDR3 sequence (DNA): TGTGCCAGCAGTTTCCAGGGGCCCACCGGGGAGCTGTTTTTT.

CDR3 DNA: TGTGCCAGCAGGGACAGCCGCACAGATACGCAGTATTTT. Translation gives CASRDSRTDTQYF. The V gene is TRBV7-9, the J gene TRBJ2-3; TRBD1 might be the D (6 bases). CDR1 is SEHNR, CDR2 FQNEAQ, per germline (reference sequence). The CDR3 is made up of 13 amino acids. The germline V and J ends were trimmed by 6 bases and 1 base, with 8 bases remaining between them.

The chain combines TRBV5-1 with TRBJ2-4; 9 bases are shared with TRBD2. The germline CDR1 and CDR2 sequences are SGHRS and YFSETQ. CDR3 length: 16 residues. Trimming cost V 0 bases and J 3 bases; bases outside gene matches: 4. As DNA, the CDR3 is TGCGCCAGCAGCTTGGATCCAGCGGGGGGCAAAAACATTCAGTACTTC. This codes for CASSLDPAGGKNIQYF.

This clonotype was seen more than once but under ten times. The chain carries TRBV28 and TRBJ2-7; possible D gene TRBD2, 6 bases. Trimming cost V 5 bases and J 3 bases, with 14 bases left between them. Germline-derived CDR1 and CDR2 are MDHEN and SYDVKM. The length of the CDR3 is 14 residues. CDR3 loop: CASSPVAEVYEQYV. Written as DNA, the CDR3 is TGTGCCAGCAGTCCCGTAGCGGAGGTCTACGAGCAGTACGTC.

This clonotype was seen many times. The chain uses TRBV7-3 and TRBJ2-1; 9 bases map to TRBD1. The germline V gene has CDR1 SGHTA and CDR2 FQGTGA. The CDR3 sequence is 15 residues long. V dropped 5 bases and J dropped 6; count of bases not matched to a gene: 8. DNA of the CDR3: TGTGCCAGCAGCAATGGGACAGGGATAAGCAATGAGCAGTTCTTC. Its protein product is CASSNGTGISNEQFF.

In this sample, this clonotype turned up many times. The chain is built from TRBV29-1 and TRBJ2-1; D gene uncertain. The CDR3 has 13 amino acids. Trimming removed 4 bases at V and 0 bases at J, with 7 bases between. Germline CDR1 and CDR2: SQVTM and ANQGSEA. CDR3: CSVGADSYNEQFF. CDR3 bases: TGCAGCGTTGGGGCAGACTCCTACAATGAGCAGTTCTTC.

This clonotype occurred many times. The chain uses TRBV5-1 and TRBJ2-5, with a possible D match to TRBD2 (5 bases). Between the trimmed V and J ends, which lost 0 bases and 0 bases, there was a span of 6 bases. This CDR3 is 14 amino acids long. Germline-derived CDR1 and CDR2 are SGHRS and YFSETQ. The CDR3 loop reads CASSLERDQETQYF. DNA for the CDR3: TGCGCCAGCAGCTTGGAGAGGGACCAAGAGACCCAGTACTTC.

The chain employs TRBV5-5 and TRBJ2-1; TRBD2 matches at 13 bases. Losses at the gene ends were 2 bases for V and 10 bases for J; bases not matched to a gene: 9. CDR3 length equals 16 residues. CDR1 and CDR2 (germline): SGHKS, YYEKEE (reference sequence). The CDR3 DNA follows: TGTGCCAGCAGCTTATTACTAGCGGGGGGGCTGGGAGAGCAGTTCTTC. Its protein product is CASSLLLAGGLGEQFF.

The chain is built from TRBV30 and TRBJ1-5, with TRBD1 as a possible D gene (5 bases). Germline V gene data show CDR1 as GTSNPN and CDR2 as SVGIG (reference sequence). Trimming shortened V by 1 base and J by 3 bases, and 7 bases separated the two germline ends. The CDR3 spans 13 residues. The CDR3 loop reads CAWSEGANQPQHF. The DNA for the CDR3 is TGTGCCTGGAGTGAAGGGGCCAATCAGCCCCAGCATTTT.

This clonotype was found many times. The CDR3 DNA sequence: TGTGCCAGCAGTTTCCGGGAGAACACTGAAGCTTTCTTT. It is translated as CASSFRENTEAFF. The rearrangement uses TRBV12-3 or TRBV12-4 and TRBJ1-1; no firm D call. The V and J ends lost 3 bases and 1 base respectively, with 6 bases between them. The CDR3 is 13 residues long.

This clonotype has at least ten counts. This chain uses TRBV4-3 with TRBJ2-7; 7 nucleotides agree with TRBD1. Germline V gives CDR1 LGHNA, CDR2 YSLEER. Trimming removed 0 bases from V and 6 bases from J; junction bases left unmatched: 8. The CDR3 is made up of 15 amino acids. CDR3 DNA: TGCGCCAGCAGCCAAGATACAGGGGCTATTCCCGAGCAGTACTTC. Protein sequence: CASSQDTGAIPEQYF.

This clonotype was seen only a few times. The chain combines TRBV7-2 with TRBJ1-4; TRBD1 agrees at 9 bases. CDR1 and CDR2 (germline): SGHTA, FQGNSA. The CDR3 sequence is 15 residues long. V was pared by 5 bases and J by 7 bases, with 8 bases of the junction left unmatched. CDR3 coding DNA: TGTGCCAGCAGCCGACAACAGGGGGCGAGTGAAAAACTGTTTTTT. This codes for CASSRQQGASEKLFF.

The chain carries TRBV15 and TRBJ1-5, with TRBD1 identical over 8 bases. The germline CDR1 and CDR2 sequences are LNHNV and YYDKDF (reference sequence). V was pared by 0 bases and J by 6 bases, with 4 bases of the junction left unmatched. This CDR3 has 15 amino acids. Here the CDR3 reads CATSREGRGLQPQHF. The CDR3 bases are TGTGCCACCAGCAGAGAGGGCAGGGGGCTTCAGCCCCAGCATTTT.

The chain's CDR3 is CASSRAGRGEYEQFF. CDR3 sequence (DNA): TGTGCCAGCAGCCGAGCGGGCAGGGGGGAATATGAGCAGTTCTTC. The chain employs TRBV11-1 and TRBJ2-1, with D tentatively TRBD1 (7 bases). This CDR3 has 15 residues. Germline V gives CDR1 SGHAT, CDR2 FQDESV (reference sequence). The V end was cut by 5 bases, the J end by 8 bases, with 19 bases between.

Here the CDR3 reads CSARGVGNTIYF. CDR3 DNA sequence: TGCAGCGCCAGGGGAGTGGGAAACACCATATATTTT. The V and J genes are TRBV29-1 and TRBJ1-3; perhaps TRBD1 as D (6 bases). The germline V gene encodes CDR1 SQVTM and CDR2 ANQGSEA. With 7 bases removed from V and 4 bases from J, the gap between germline ends came to 11 bases. There are 12 residues in the CDR3.

In this sample, this clonotype turned up a few times. The chain employs TRBV6-5 and TRBJ2-1; D perhaps matches TRBD1 (6 bases). This CDR3 contains 17 residues. From germline, CDR1 is MNHEY and CDR2 SVGAGI. Trimming removed 5 bases at V and 0 bases at J, with 17 bases between. CDR3 protein: CASSPYPQGGSYNEQFF. As DNA, the CDR3 is TGTGCCAGCAGTCCCTACCCACAGGGTGGCTCCTACAATGAGCAGTTCTTC.

This clonotype was seen more than once but under ten times. The chain carries TRBV14 and TRBJ1-5, with no clear D. The V gene's germline CDR1 is SGHDN and CDR2 FVKESK. CDR3 length: 15 residues. V was pared by 1 base and J by 5 bases, with 12 bases between. The chain's CDR3 is CASSQVLIGYQPQHF. Written as DNA, the CDR3 is TGTGCCAGCAGCCAAGTGTTGATCGGATATCAGCCCCAGCATTTT.

The chain links TRBV3-1 to TRBJ2-3; 9 nucleotides line up with TRBD2. Germline V gives CDR1 LGHDT, CDR2 YNNKEL (reference sequence). The CDR3 is made up of 18 amino acids. Trimming at V came to 4 bases and at J to 0 bases, leaving 11 bases not matched to a gene. CDR3: CASSLRATSGGSTDTQYF. DNA for the CDR3: TGTGCCAGCAGCCTGCGGGCGACTAGCGGAGGGAGCACAGATACGCAGTATTTT.

The rearrangement joins TRBV5-1 to TRBJ2-7; 13 bases align to TRBD2. Germline lookup yields CDR1 SGHRS and CDR2 YFSETQ. This CDR3 contains 16 residues. The V and J ends lost 4 bases and 4 bases, in that order; junction bases with no gene match: 8. The CDR3 spells CASSPGPLAGGYEQYV. The CDR3 DNA reads as TGCGCCAGCAGCCCCGGACCACTAGCGGGGGGGTACGAGCAGTACGTC.

There are a few counts of this clonotype. The genes are TRBV20-1 and TRBJ1-2; tentative D call: TRBD1 (5 bases). The germline gives CDR1 DFQATT, CDR2 SNEGSKA (reference sequence). The CDR3 length is 12 residues. V lost 5 bases and J 6 bases, leaving 13 bases between the germline ends. The CDR3 bases are TGCAGTGCTCCGGACATGCTCGATGGCTACACCTTC. Translation gives CSAPDMLDGYTF.

This clonotype was recorded at least ten times. The chain is built from TRBV5-1 and TRBJ2-3, with 7 positions matching TRBD2. CDR1 is SGHRS and CDR2 is YFSETQ in the germline V gene. The CDR3 length is 15 residues. Trimming at V came to 2 bases and at J to 5 bases, leaving 8 bases not matched to a gene. The CDR3 DNA sequence: TGCGCCAGCAGCTTCTCGGCAGGGAGGGGAGATACGCAGTATTTT. Residues: CASSFSAGRGDTQYF.

At least ten counts were recorded for this clonotype. The chain couples TRBV7-2 to TRBJ2-1; possibly TRBD2 for D (6 bases). CDR1 and CDR2 (germline): SGHTA, FQGNSA. This CDR3 is 14 amino acids long. V lost 4 bases, J lost 4 bases, and 11 bases lay in between. CDR3 in amino acids: CASSSLGLYNEQFF. The CDR3 bases are TGTGCCAGCAGCTCTCTGGGACTGTACAATGAGCAGTTCTTC.

The rearrangement links TRBV10-2 to TRBJ1-4, with D uncertain. CDR3 length equals 15 residues. Looked up from germline, CDR1 is WSHSY and CDR2 is SAAADI. Trimming removed 0 bases from V and 6 bases from J, with 11 bases in between. CDR3 nucleotide sequence: TGCGCCAGCAGTGAGTCAAGACCACTGGATGAAAAACTGTTTTTT. It is translated as CASSESRPLDEKLFF.

This clonotype was counted a few times. This chain connects TRBV5-1 to TRBJ1-6; D gene unclear. The germline gives CDR1 SGHRS, CDR2 YFSETQ. Trimming left V 5 bases short and J 0 bases short, with 6 bases between. The CDR3 is 14 residues long. DNA of the CDR3: TGCGCCAGCAGACAGAGCTCCTATAATTCACCCCTCCACTTT. Translation gives CASRQSSYNSPLHF.

This chain links TRBV29-1 with TRBJ2-1, with D unresolved. CDR1 SQVTM and CDR2 ANQGSEA come from the germline V gene. This CDR3 is built from 12 residues. Trimming pared 8 bases from V and 5 bases from J, leaving 13 bases between. The CDR3 DNA sequence: TGCAGCACCTCAAGGGTCCACAATGAGCAGTTCTTC. This sequence encodes CSTSRVHNEQFF.

The chain uses TRBV14 and TRBJ2-3, with a possible D match to TRBD2 (5 bases). V lost 4 bases and J lost 1, with 12 bases in between. The CDR3 is 15 amino acids. CDR1 is SGHDN, CDR2 FVKESK, per germline. The CDR3 nucleotides are TGTGCCAGCAGCCCCGGACTTACCCGCACAGATACGCAGTATTTT. The encoded protein is CASSPGLTRTDTQYF. The full variable domain, in which reference TRBV14 and TRBJ2-3 provide the parts outside the CDR3, is EAGVTQFPSHSVIEKGQTVTLRCDPISGHDNLYWYRRVMGKEIKFLLHFVKESKQDESGMPNNRFLAERTGGTYSTLKVQPAELEDSGVYFCASSPGLTRTDTQYFGPGTRLTVL.

This chain joins TRBV6-5 and TRBJ2-4; no firm D call. This CDR3 contains 13 residues. Trimming took off 6 bases at V and 0 bases at J, with 6 bases between the two ends. Germline CDR1 is MNHEY and CDR2 is SVGAGI. The CDR3 here is CASRGIAKNIQYF. The DNA of the CDR3 is TGTGCCAGCAGGGGGATAGCCAAAAACATTCAGTACTTC.

The chain joins TRBV12-3 or TRBV12-4 to TRBJ2-3; the match to TRBD2 covers 11 bases. The CDR3 totals 16 residues. V dropped 1 base and J dropped 4; count of bases not matched to a gene: 4. The CDR3 DNA reads as TGTGCCAGCAGTTTAGTTCTAGCGGGGGGTGCAGATACGCAGTATTTT. This codes for CASSLVLAGGADTQYF.